A selection of T cell receptor beta chains follows, all from one sample in a study of CXCR3-negative and CXCR3-positive naive CD8 T cells. TCRdb reprocessed the 5' RACE reads; each CDR3 protein has one entry and no DNA is given. There are approximately 48,000 distinct CDR3 sequences in the sample, with approximately 0.56% held by the top ten. The sample comprised naive CXCR3+ CD8+ T cells from blood. The receptors stem from a human donor in good health. Some clones in this sample may be carry-over from other donors' samples. Each CDR3 is given with its conserved first and last residue.

CDR3 protein	J gene	V gene
CASSPSGQGSPSGANVLTF	TRBJ2-6	TRBV9
CASSTSGTGAYNEQFF	TRBJ2-1	TRBV7-6
CASSDPDSPDSNQPQHF	TRBJ1-5	TRBV7-2
CASSIDSDWGSPKNEQFF	TRBJ2-1	TRBV19
CATSEGEGPPYNEQFF	TRBJ2-1	TRBV24-1
CASSQDLSGDTQYF	TRBJ2-3	TRBV4-3
CASSRGRALEQYF	TRBJ2-7	TRBV12-3/TRBV12-4
CSVPAAGMNTEAFF	TRBJ1-1	TRBV29-1
CASSQLAGGAYEQYF	TRBJ2-7	TRBV7-9
CSVVGVAYEQYF	TRBJ2-7	TRBV29-1
CASSLNGQPTDTQYF	TRBJ2-3	TRBV27
CASSSMLGGQGAYEQYF	TRBJ2-7	TRBV7-9
CSARDEDRGRSDEQFF	TRBJ2-1	TRBV20-1
CASSPGEQGIYNEQFF	TRBJ2-1	TRBV7-6
CASSPRGDSYEQYF	TRBJ2-7	TRBV18